What follows are 26 T cell receptor beta chains derived from one specimen sequenced in a study of cytomegalovirus exposure and HLA in healthy donors. 13 Jbeta primers and 60 Vbeta primers were used for the PCR. Method: immunoSEQ multiplex PCR; TCRdb's copy keeps in-frame clones and lacks some. The sample has 150,000 to 200,000 clones, roughly 73% seen once. Material for sequencing was PBMCs. All receptors derive from a woman aged 25-40 years in good health and CMV-seronegative.

The chain has TRBV4-2 and TRBJ1-6; D is undetermined. V was trimmed by 4 bases and J by 13 bases, leaving 20 bases between them. This CDR3 has 15 residues. Germline CDR1 reads LGHNA; CDR2 reads YNFKEQ. In nucleotides, the CDR3 is TGTGCCAGCAGCCTGACTGCACCCGCCGGAAGGCCCCTCCACTTT. Encoded protein: CASSLTAPAGRPLHF.

The chain carries TRBV5-8 and TRBJ2-5; tentative D call: TRBD1 (6 bases). V dropped 4 bases and J dropped 2 bases, with 9 bases sitting between them. The CDR3 loop spans 13 amino acids. Germline lookup yields CDR1 SGHTS and CDR2 YDEGEE. Here the CDR3 DNA reads TGTGCCAGCAGCGTGACAGGACAAGAGACCCAGTACTTC. Amino acids: CASSVTGQETQYF.

The chain recombines TRBV10-2 with TRBJ2-1; D is perhaps TRBD2 (6 bases). The CDR3 length is 15 residues. The germline V gene has CDR1 WSHSY and CDR2 SAAADI. V lost 1 base to trimming and J lost 7 bases, with 14 bases between them. The CDR3 DNA reads as TGCGCCAGCAGTGAGTACATCTGGAGCGGGAATGAGCAGTTCTTC. This gives the protein CASSEYIWSGNEQFF.

J is TRBJ2-7 and V is TRBV14, with 7 nucleotides matching TRBD2. In germline, CDR1 is SGHDN, CDR2 FVKESK. After removal of 0 bases from V and 4 bases from J, the junction contained 9 bases not matched to a gene. The CDR3 length is 16 residues. CDR3 nucleotides: TGTGCCAGCAGCCAAGATCACGAGAGCGGGGAGTACGAGCAGTACTTC. This encodes CASSQDHESGEYEQYF.

The chain carries TRBV2 and TRBJ2-2, with TRBD2 matching over 12 bases. Germline assignment: CDR1 SNHLY and CDR2 FYNNEI. This CDR3 region has 15 residues. With V trimmed by 6 bases and J by 6 bases, 5 bases remained unmatched. The DNA for the CDR3 is TGTGCCAGCAGCCCGACTAGCGGGAGTGCCGGGGAGCTGTTTTTT. It codes for CASSPTSGSAGELFF.

This chain joins TRBV19 and TRBJ2-7; a possible D gene is TRBD2 (6 bases). Germline V gene data show CDR1 as LNHDA and CDR2 as SQIVND (reference sequence). The CDR3 is 15 residues long. V dropped 3 bases and J dropped 4 bases, with 16 bases sitting between them. CDR3 DNA sequence: TGTGCCAGTAGTATTACGTGGGGAGGACGTTACGAGCAGTACTTC. The encoded protein is CASSITWGGRYEQYF.

Only a few counts were recorded for this clone. This sequence joins TRBV9 and TRBJ2-1, with 9 bases fitting TRBD1. CDR1 SGDLS and CDR2 YYNGEE come from the germline V gene. Trimming took 4 bases from V and 3 from J; bases not matched to a gene: 8. The CDR3 spans 16 residues. The DNA for the CDR3 is TGTGCCAGCAGCTCACCCGAGGACAGGGGCTACAATGAGCAGTTCTTC. As protein: CASSSPEDRGYNEQFF.

This chain connects TRBV19 to TRBJ1-5; 8 bases are shared with TRBD1. V gave up 7 bases and J gave up 7 bases; unmatched junction bases: 12. CDR3 size: 15 residues. The V gene's germline CDR1 is LNHDA and CDR2 SQIVND (reference sequence). CDR3 in amino acids: CASNNRYRGYQPQHF. The CDR3 DNA sequence: TGTGCCAGTAACAATAGGTACAGGGGGTACCAGCCCCAGCATTTT.

The chain carries TRBV7-6 and TRBJ2-1, with 10 bases that match TRBD2. Germline CDR1 SGHVS, CDR2 FNYEAQ. J lost 4 bases, V lost 7 bases, and 7 bases had no gene match. The CDR3 totals 15 residues. The CDR3 coding sequence is TGTGCCAGCACCTTGCTAGCGGGGGCATACAATGAGCAGTTCTTC. Encoded protein: CASTLLAGAYNEQFF.

The V gene is TRBV29-1, the J gene TRBJ2-6; 9 nucleotides align to TRBD1. The ends lost 0 bases at V and 1 base at J; junction bases unmatched: 7. The CDR3 is 18 amino acids. Germline V gene sequence: CDR1 SQVTM, CDR2 ANQGSEA. The CDR3 loop is CSVEEVPGQGSGANVLTF. The CDR3 nucleotides read TGCAGCGTTGAAGAAGTCCCGGGACAGGGATCTGGGGCCAACGTCCTGACTTTC.

V and J are TRBV18 and TRBJ1-1; D is undetermined. Germline loops: CDR1 KGHSH, CDR2 LQKENI. Trimming removed 0 bases from V and 4 bases from J, with 6 bases in between. The CDR3 runs 13 residues. CDR3 protein: CASSPPAVTEAFF. The CDR3 DNA sequence: TGTGCCAGCTCACCACCAGCTGTCACTGAAGCTTTCTTT.

This chain uses TRBV18 with TRBJ2-7; 7 nucleotides match TRBD2. The CDR3 contains 14 residues. The ends lost 0 bases at V and 4 bases at J; junction bases unmatched: 3. Germline V CDR1 and CDR2: KGHSH, LQKENI. CDR3 in amino acids: CASSPPAGVYEQYF. The CDR3 DNA is TGTGCCAGCTCACCACCGGCGGGGGTTTACGAGCAGTACTTC.

The chain joins TRBV19 to TRBJ1-1; 8 nucleotides align to TRBD1. This CDR3 is built from 15 residues. V shed 6 bases, J shed 4 bases, and the junction held 10 bases outside the gene matches. Germline V gene sequence: CDR1 LNHDA, CDR2 SQIVND (reference sequence). In DNA, the CDR3 is TGTGCCAGTAGCCTTTCCCTAACAGGGGGCACTGAAGCTTTCTTT. Translated: CASSLSLTGGTEAFF.

In this sample, this clone turned up a few times. The genes are TRBV7-2 and TRBJ2-1; 12 positions agree with TRBD2. Germline V gene sequence: CDR1 SGHTA, CDR2 FQGNSA. The CDR3 loop spans 19 amino acids. The junction had 14 bases not matched to a gene; V was cut back by 3 bases and J by 5 bases. CDR3 region: CASSLQVWASGRAHNEQFF. The CDR3 DNA reads TGTGCCAGCAGCTTGCAGGTTTGGGCTAGCGGGAGGGCCCACAATGAGCAGTTCTTC.

The chain couples TRBV6-1 to TRBJ2-7, with 7 bases lining up with TRBD1. The V and J ends lost 6 bases and 3 bases, in that order; junction bases with no gene match: 11. This CDR3 region has 15 residues. Germline assignment: CDR1 MNHNS and CDR2 SASEGT. The CDR3 loop is CASRPHRGYYYEQYF. The CDR3 nucleotides are TGTGCCAGCAGACCACACAGGGGCTACTACTACGAGCAGTACTTC.

This sequence joins TRBV6-6 and TRBJ1-2; no definite D call. Germline values: CDR1 MNHNY, CDR2 SVGAGI (reference sequence). There are 16 residues in the CDR3. The V and J ends lost 7 bases and 2 bases respectively, with 20 bases between them. Here the CDR3 reads CASKWENWQENYGYTF. Here the CDR3 DNA reads TGTGCCAGCAAATGGGAGAACTGGCAGGAAAACTATGGCTACACCTTC.

The chain carries TRBV6-6 and TRBJ2-2; D might be TRBD1 (6 bases). CDR1 and CDR2 (germline): MNHNY, SVGAGI (reference sequence). The CDR3 is 14 residues long. Trimming pared 6 bases from V and 4 bases from J, leaving 12 bases between. The CDR3 reads CASSPTGPTGELFF. Written as DNA, the CDR3 is TGTGCCAGCAGCCCCACAGGGCCCACCGGGGAGCTGTTTTTT.

V gene TRBV2 combines with J gene TRBJ1-1; D is perhaps TRBD1 (5 bases). In germline, CDR1 is SNHLY, CDR2 FYNNEI. Trimming took 4 bases from V and 4 from J, leaving 10 bases between them. This CDR3 is 13 amino acids long. CDR3 loop: CASSGGGITEAFF. CDR3 coding DNA: TGTGCCAGCAGTGGGGGGGGTATCACTGAAGCTTTCTTT.

CDR3 coding DNA: TGCGCCAGCAGCCAAGATCCCGCGGCCGGGACAGGGTTCTACGAGCAGTACTTC. It specifies CASSQDPAAGTGFYEQYF. This chain connects TRBV4-3 to TRBJ2-7; TRBD1 agrees at 9 bases. Unmatched junction bases numbered 12, after V lost 0 bases and J lost 3 bases. CDR1 is LGHNA and CDR2 is YSLEER in the germline V gene. The CDR3 loop spans 18 amino acids.

V is TRBV27 and J is TRBJ2-1; 9 positions agree with TRBD1. Germline CDR1 reads MNHEY; CDR2 reads SMNVEV (reference sequence). The J segment lost 4 bases and the V segment lost 10 bases, leaving 8 bases of the junction unmatched. The length of the CDR3 is 14 residues. The CDR3, as DNA: TGTGCCACCAAGGGACAGGGATTTTACAATGAGCAGTTCTTC. It yields the protein CATKGQGFYNEQFF.

This sequence joins TRBV5-4 and TRBJ2-1; 11 bases map to TRBD1. Germline CDR1 and CDR2: SGHNT and YYREEE (reference sequence). The V segment lost 5 bases and the J segment 1 base; nucleotides outside the gene matches: 2. The CDR3 consists of 15 residues. In nucleotides, the CDR3 is TGTGCCAGCAGGGGACAGGGGGTTTCCTACAATGAGCAGTTCTTC. Translating gives CASRGQGVSYNEQFF.

This rearrangement joins TRBV25-1 to TRBJ2-1; 10 positions match TRBD2. From germline, CDR1 is MGHDK and CDR2 SYGVNS. J was trimmed by 6 bases and V by 6 bases; bases with no gene match: 8. The CDR3 is 15 residues long. Here the CDR3 reads CASRLAGEAGNEQFF. DNA of the CDR3: TGTGCCAGCAGGCTAGCGGGAGAAGCTGGCAATGAGCAGTTCTTC.

The chain is built from TRBV11-2 and TRBJ2-3; D perhaps matches TRBD2 (6 bases). Trimming cost V 1 base and J 1 base, with 6 bases left between them. This CDR3 spans 14 amino acids. Germline loops: CDR1 SGHAT, CDR2 FQNNGV. The CDR3 spells CASSLGGGTDTQYF. The CDR3 nucleotides read TGTGCCAGCAGCTTAGGGGGGGGCACAGATACGCAGTATTTT.

The V call is TRBV5-1, the J call TRBJ2-5; 7 bases align to TRBD1. There are 17 residues in the CDR3. Germline values: CDR1 SGHRS, CDR2 YFSETQ. The J segment lost 7 bases and the V segment lost 2 bases, leaving 17 bases of the junction unmatched. The CDR3 bases are TGCGCCAGCAGCTTAAGGCCAAGCACCCGGGACAGTGGGACCCAGTACTTC. Residues: CASSLRPSTRDSGTQYF.

This clone was observed a single time. The rearrangement links TRBV7-2 to TRBJ2-5; 7 nucleotides agree with TRBD1. V dropped 5 bases and J dropped 0; count of bases not matched to a gene: 6. This CDR3 region has 15 residues. CDR1 is SGHTA and CDR2 is FQGNSA in the germline V gene. CDR3 protein: CASSPGQAYQETQYF. The CDR3 region has the DNA TGTGCCAGCAGCCCCGGACAGGCTTACCAAGAGACCCAGTACTTC.

The chain carries TRBV28 and TRBJ1-2, with D maybe TRBD1 (6 bases). V dropped 8 bases and J dropped 4 bases, with 14 bases sitting between them. The germline V gene encodes CDR1 MDHEN and CDR2 SYDVKM. This CDR3 has 13 residues. DNA of the CDR3: TGTGCCAGCCTTAACACAGGGCTCTATGGCTACACCTTC. This codes for CASLNTGLYGYTF.